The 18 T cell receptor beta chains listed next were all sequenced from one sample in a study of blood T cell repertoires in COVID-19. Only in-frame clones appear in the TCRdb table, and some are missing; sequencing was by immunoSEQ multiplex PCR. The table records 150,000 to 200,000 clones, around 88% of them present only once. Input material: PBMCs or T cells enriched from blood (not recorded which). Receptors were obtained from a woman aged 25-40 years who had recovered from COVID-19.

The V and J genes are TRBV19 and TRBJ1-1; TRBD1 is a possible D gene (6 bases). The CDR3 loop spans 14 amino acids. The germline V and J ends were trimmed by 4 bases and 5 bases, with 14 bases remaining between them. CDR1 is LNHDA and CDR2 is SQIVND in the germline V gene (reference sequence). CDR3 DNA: TGTGCCAGTAGTAAGACTAAGAGGGGGACTGAAGCTTTCTTT. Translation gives CASSKTKRGTEAFF.

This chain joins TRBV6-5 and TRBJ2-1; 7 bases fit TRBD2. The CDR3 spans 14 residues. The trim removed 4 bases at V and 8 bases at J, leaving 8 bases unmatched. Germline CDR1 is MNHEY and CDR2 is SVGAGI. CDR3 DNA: TGTGCCAGCAGTTCTCCTCTAGCGGCGTATGAGCAGTTCTTC. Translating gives CASSSPLAAYEQFF.

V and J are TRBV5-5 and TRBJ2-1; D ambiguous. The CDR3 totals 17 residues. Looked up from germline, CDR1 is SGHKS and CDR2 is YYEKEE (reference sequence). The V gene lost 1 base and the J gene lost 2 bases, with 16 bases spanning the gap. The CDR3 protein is CASSLFPRGFTYNEQFF. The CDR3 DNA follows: TGTGCCAGCAGCTTGTTCCCCCGCGGATTCACCTACAATGAGCAGTTCTTC.

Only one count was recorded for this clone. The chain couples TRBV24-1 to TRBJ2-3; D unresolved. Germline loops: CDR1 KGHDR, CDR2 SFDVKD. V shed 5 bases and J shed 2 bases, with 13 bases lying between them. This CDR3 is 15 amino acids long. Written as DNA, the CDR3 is TGTGCCACCAGTGCGTCAGAGCGACTCACAGATACGCAGTATTTT. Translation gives CATSASERLTDTQYF.

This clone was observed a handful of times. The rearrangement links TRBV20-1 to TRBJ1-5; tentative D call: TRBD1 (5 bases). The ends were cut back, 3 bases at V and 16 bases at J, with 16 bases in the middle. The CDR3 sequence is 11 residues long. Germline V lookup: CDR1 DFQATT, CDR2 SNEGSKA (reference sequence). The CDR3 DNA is TGCAGTGCTAGGGGGGGACGCGCCTCACATTTT. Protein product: CSARGGRASHF.

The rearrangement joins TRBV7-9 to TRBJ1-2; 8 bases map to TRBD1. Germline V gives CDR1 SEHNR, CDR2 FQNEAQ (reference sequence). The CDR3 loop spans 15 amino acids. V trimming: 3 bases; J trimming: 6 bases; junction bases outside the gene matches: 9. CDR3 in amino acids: CASSLDAQGGHGYTF. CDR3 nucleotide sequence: TGTGCCAGCAGCTTGGACGCACAGGGGGGACATGGCTACACCTTC.

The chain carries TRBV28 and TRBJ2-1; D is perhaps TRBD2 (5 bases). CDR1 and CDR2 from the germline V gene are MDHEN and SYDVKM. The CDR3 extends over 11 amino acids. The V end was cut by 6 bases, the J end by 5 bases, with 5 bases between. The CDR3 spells CASRRDNEQFF. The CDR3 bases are TGTGCCAGCAGGCGGGACAATGAGCAGTTCTTC.

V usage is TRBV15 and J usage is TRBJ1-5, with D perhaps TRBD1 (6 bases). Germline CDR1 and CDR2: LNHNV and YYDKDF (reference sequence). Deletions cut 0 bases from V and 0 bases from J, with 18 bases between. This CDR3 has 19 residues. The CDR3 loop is CATSRDTGRGFYSNQPQHF. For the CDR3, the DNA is TGTGCCACCAGCAGAGATACGGGCAGGGGTTTTTATAGCAATCAGCCCCAGCATTTT.

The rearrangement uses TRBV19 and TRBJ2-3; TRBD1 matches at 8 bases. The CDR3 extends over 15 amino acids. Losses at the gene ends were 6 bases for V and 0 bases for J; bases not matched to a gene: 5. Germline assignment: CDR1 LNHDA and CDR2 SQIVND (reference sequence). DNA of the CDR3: TGTGCCAGTAGCCCGGACAGGGAAAGCACAGATACGCAGTATTTT. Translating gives CASSPDRESTDTQYF.

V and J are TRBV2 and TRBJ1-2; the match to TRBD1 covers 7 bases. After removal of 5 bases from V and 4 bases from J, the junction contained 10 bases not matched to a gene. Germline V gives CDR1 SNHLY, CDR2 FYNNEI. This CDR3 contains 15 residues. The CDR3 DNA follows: TGTGCCAGCAGTTTAAACAGGGGAGGAAGCTATGGCTACACCTTC. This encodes CASSLNRGGSYGYTF.

The CDR3 DNA reads as TGTGCCAGCAGTGAACTGTCCCAGGGGGCGAACAATGAGCAGTTCTTC. Translating it yields CASSELSQGANNEQFF. This sequence joins TRBV6-1 and TRBJ2-1, with 8 bases that match TRBD1. V lost 2 bases and J lost 5; bases outside the gene matches: 8. CDR3 size: 16 residues. Germline V gene sequence: CDR1 MNHNS, CDR2 SASEGT.

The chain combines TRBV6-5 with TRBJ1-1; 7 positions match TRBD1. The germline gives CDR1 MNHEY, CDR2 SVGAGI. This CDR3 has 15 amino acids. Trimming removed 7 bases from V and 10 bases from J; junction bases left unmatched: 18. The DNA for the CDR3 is TGTGCCAGCAATTCCGTCGGGACAGAGGATCGCGTAGCTTTCTTT. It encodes CASNSVGTEDRVAFF.

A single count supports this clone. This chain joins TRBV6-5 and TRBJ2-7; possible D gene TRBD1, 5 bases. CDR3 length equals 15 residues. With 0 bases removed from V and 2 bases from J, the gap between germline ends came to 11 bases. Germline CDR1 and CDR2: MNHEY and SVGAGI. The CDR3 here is CASSYSVTGTYEQYF. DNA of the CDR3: TGTGCCAGCAGTTACTCGGTAACAGGAACCTACGAGCAGTACTTC.

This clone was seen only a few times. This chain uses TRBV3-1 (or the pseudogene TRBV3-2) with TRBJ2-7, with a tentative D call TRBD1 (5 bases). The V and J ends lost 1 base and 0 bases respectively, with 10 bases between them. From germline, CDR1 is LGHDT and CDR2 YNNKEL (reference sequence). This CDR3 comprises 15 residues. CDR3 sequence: CASSQGYRTSYEQYF. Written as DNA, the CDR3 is TGTGCCAGCAGCCAAGGGTACAGGACCTCCTACGAGCAGTACTTC.

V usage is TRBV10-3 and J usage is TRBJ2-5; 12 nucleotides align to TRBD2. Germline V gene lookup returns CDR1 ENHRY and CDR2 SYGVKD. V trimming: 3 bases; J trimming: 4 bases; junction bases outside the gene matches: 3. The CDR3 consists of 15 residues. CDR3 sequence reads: CAISEPGLAGETQYF. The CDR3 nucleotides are TGTGCCATCAGTGAACCGGGACTAGCGGGAGAGACCCAGTACTTC.

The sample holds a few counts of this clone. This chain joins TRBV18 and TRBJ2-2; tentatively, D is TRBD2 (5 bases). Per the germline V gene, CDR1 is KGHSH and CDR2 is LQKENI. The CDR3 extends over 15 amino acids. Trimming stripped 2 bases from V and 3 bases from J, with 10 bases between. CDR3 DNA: TGTGCCAGCTCACCAGTTTGGCGGGACACCGGGGAGCTGTTTTTT. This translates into CASSPVWRDTGELFF.

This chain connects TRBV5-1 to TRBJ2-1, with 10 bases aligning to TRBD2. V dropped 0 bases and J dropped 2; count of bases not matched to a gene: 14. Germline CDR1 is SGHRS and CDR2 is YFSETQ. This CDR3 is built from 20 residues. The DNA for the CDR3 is TGCGCCAGCAGCTTGGAGGCTAGCGGGAGTCTTAAGAGTACCTACAATGAGCAGTTCTTC. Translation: CASSLEASGSLKSTYNEQFF.

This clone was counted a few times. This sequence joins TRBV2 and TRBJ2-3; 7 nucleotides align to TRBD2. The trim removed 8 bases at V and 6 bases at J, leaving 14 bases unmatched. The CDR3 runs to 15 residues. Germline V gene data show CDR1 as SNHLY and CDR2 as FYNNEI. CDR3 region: CASGRRRQGGDTQYF. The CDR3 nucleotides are TGTGCCAGCGGACGCCGACGGCAGGGAGGGGATACGCAGTATTTT.